The 2 T cell receptor beta chains below were found in one sample sequenced in a study of coeliac disease. Libraries were prepared by immunoSEQ multiplex PCR; TCRdb keeps only in-frame clonotypes and omits some of them. The table lists about 1,700 clones, about three quarters of them singletons. Sequencing was done on a sample of lymphocytes from the gut lamina propria. Receptors originate from a human donor without celiac disease.

The chain uses TRBV11-2 and TRBJ1-3; D call uncertain. V lost 2 bases to trimming and J lost 3 bases, with 8 bases between them. In germline, CDR1 is SGHAT, CDR2 FQNNGV. The CDR3 is made up of 14 amino acids. CDR3 amino acids: CASSLTGIGNTIYF. For the CDR3, the DNA is TGTGCCAGCAGCTTAACGGGTATTGGAAACACCATATATTTT.

This chain joins TRBV11-2 and TRBJ1-2; 10 nucleotides agree with TRBD1. V lost 5 bases and J lost 4; bases outside the gene matches: 7. CDR3 length: 15 residues. Germline V gene lookup returns CDR1 SGHAT and CDR2 FQNNGV. The CDR3 DNA sequence: TGTGCCAGCAGCCGACAGGGGGCAGAAGGCTATGGCTACACCTTC. It specifies CASSRQGAEGYGYTF.